Listed below are T cell receptor beta chains from one sample, sequenced in a study of Ad26.COV2.S vaccination and SARS-CoV-2 variants. The data were produced by immunoSEQ multiplex PCR, yet TCRdb's version contains in-frame clones alone and is incomplete. The sample includes 400,000 to 450,000 clones, roughly 87% of them seen just once. The material was peripheral blood, obtained in a trial of Ad26.COV2.S vaccine versus placebo. These TCRs come from a person aged 18 to 59 who received the Ad26.COV2.S COVID-19 vaccine or a placebo. Each CDR3 is given without its conserved first and last residue.

>TRBJ2-7|TRBV19
ASSKKQLAGEGIFYEQY
>TRBJ1-3|TRBV7-2
ASSDRRWSRRGNTIY
>TRBJ1-1|TRBV18
ASSPDTGLVYEAF
>TRBJ2-7|TRBV7-9
ASSSPGAQSYEQY
>TRBJ1-4|TRBV27
ASSLFWGVNEKLF
>TRBJ2-7|TRBV10-2
ASTSGASYEQY
>TRBJ2-7|TRBV10-3
AISEGTSGTTSYEQY
>TRBJ1-4|TRBV27
ASSWGINEKLF
>TRBJ2-7|TRBV24-1
ATSEGRGLDEQY
>TRBJ2-4|TRBV5-1
ASSLAGKNIQY
>TRBJ2-5|TRBV2
ASSELAGTQETQY
>TRBJ2-5|TRBV11-2
ASSPGFQETQY
>TRBJ2-7|TRBV5-1
ASSWAGQPYEQY
>TRBJ2-7|TRBV30
AWSDGTGQY
>TRBJ1-5|TRBV19
ASSFGDRSNQPQH
>TRBJ2-2|TRBV6-2/TRBV6-3
ASSKSWGNTGELF
>TRBJ2-1|TRBV11-2
ASSRSRPTYNEQF
>TRBJ2-2|TRBV5-1
ASSFSGGNTGELF
>TRBJ2-2|TRBV27
ASSLYRDQNTGELF
>TRBJ2-2|TRBV25-1
ASSAPGELF
>TRBJ1-5|TRBV28
ASVLARSGVRSNQPQH
>TRBJ2-7|TRBV5-4
ASSLAGGNYEQY
>TRBJ1-2|TRBV7-2
ASSLRTANYGYT
>TRBJ2-7|TRBV24-1
ATSDGLAVTYEQY
>TRBJ2-5|TRBV19
ASSTGIWETQY
>TRBJ1-2|TRBV7-9
ASSPTGFQPNYGYT
>TRBJ2-5|TRBV18
ASSPRDGTQY
>TRBJ2-1|TRBV12-2
ASRLAWEGSYNEQF
>TRBJ2-1|TRBV5-1
ASSSGTSGRAEQF
>TRBJ2-7|TRBV6-1
ASSEAPTGFYEQY
>TRBJ2-3|TRBV7-2
ASSFGGTPDTQY
>TRBJ2-7|TRBV11-3
ASSFDSLGEQY
>TRBJ2-7|TRBV27
ASTHNYEQY
>TRBJ2-2|TRBV2
ASRAGTLNTGELF
>TRBJ2-5|TRBV5-5
ASSSSGLLAVQETQY
>TRBJ2-3|TRBV7-6
ASSLAGAAQY
>TRBJ2-1|TRBV6-2/TRBV6-3
ASSTNTVEGGVAYNEQF
>TRBJ1-2|TRBV5-6
ASSQGLYGYT
>TRBJ2-2|TRBV6-4
ASSLHPGQGSGELF
>TRBJ2-1|TRBV5-1
ASSLGVSSYNEQF
>TRBJ2-2|TRBV2
ASRWETDSVELF
>TRBJ2-3|TRBV2
ASSGGTSGSSDTQY
>TRBJ1-1|TRBV7-9
ASSPSRGWTNTEAF
>TRBJ2-3|TRBV13
ASSLGLTDTQY
>TRBJ2-5|TRBV7-9
ASSSSTGVGETQY
>TRBJ1-3|TRBV19
ASKSVRDRDRAGGNTIY
>TRBJ1-2|TRBV7-9
ASSLEGAEGYT
>TRBJ2-7|TRBV4-1
ASSQGGGRAPYEQY
>TRBJ2-2|TRBV9
ASSNHGGDSNTGELF
>TRBJ2-2|TRBV7-2
ASSPGTGVFSGELF
>TRBJ2-5|TRBV5-4
ASSLKRDGVETQY
>TRBJ2-1|TRBV5-1
ASSPGAASGWISSYNEQF
>TRBJ1-4|TRBV28
ASSFPGQGTTNEKLF
>TRBJ2-3|TRBV10-1
ASSESRGSTDTQY
>TRBJ1-6|TRBV7-3
ASSLLGTGNSPLH
>TRBJ2-3|TRBV5-6
ASSPLRRLAGAGDTQY
>TRBJ2-7|TRBV4-3
ASSQDHRTGTYEQY
>TRBJ2-2|TRBV24-1
ATSRSGQGYTGELF
>TRBJ2-5|TRBV11-2
ASSPWTRRQETQY
>TRBJ2-7|TRBV10-1
ASSALAPNLWAYEQY